The clone carrying this TCR beta chain was found once. Its antigen is as yet unknown. Losses at the gene ends were 3 bases for V and 3 bases for J; bases not matched to a gene: 2. This CDR3 is built from 16 residues. Germline CDR1 is SGHTA and CDR2 is FQGNSA. Generated by immunoSEQ multiplex PCR, the TCRdb table keeps only in-frame clones and is missing some. The sample yields about 70,000 clones, about 84% seen once. The source of the sample is a study of OX40 agonist ivuxolimab in advanced cancers. Background on the study: Given to patients was ivuxolimab, an agonistic anti-OX40 (CD134) antibody. Study-level results: The work left the antigen specificity of expanded peripheral T cells undetermined. CD4+ T cells averaged fewer expanded clones than CD8+ T cells.

This specimen was CD4+ or CD8+ T cells sorted from blood, taken in a trial of the OX40 agonist ivuxolimab. The receptor comes from an adult with an advanced solid tumor such as melanoma, head and neck, liver or kidney cancer. The genes are TRBV7-2 and TRBJ2-2, with 12 nucleotides matching TRBD2. CDR3 DNA: TGTGCCAGCAGCTTTACTAGCGGGGGGTACACCGGGGAGCTGTTTTTT. Its protein is CASSFTSGGYTGELFF.